This is a list of T cell receptor beta chains from one sample in a study of T cells after yellow fever vaccination. Each CDR3 protein is one row after TCRdb ran MiXCR on the 5' RACE reads. The sample lists roughly 120,000 distinct CDR3 sequences, 7.4% occurring once. Sequencing was performed on CD4+ T cells sorted from PBMCs, taken more than 8 days after the first yellow fever vaccination. The source is a man aged 18 to 30 who received the YFV17D yellow fever vaccine. Both conserved end residues are part of each CDR3.

j_call | v_call | cdr3_aa
TRBJ2-3 | TRBV10-2 | CASSEYGGSTDTQYF
TRBJ2-1 | TRBV12-3/TRBV12-4 | CASSLYPGWDEQFF
TRBJ1-2 | TRBV2 | CASSDRLYGYTF
TRBJ2-1 | TRBV29-1 | CSISYNEQFF
TRBJ2-2 | TRBV7-6 | CASSLTQGYTGELFF
TRBJ2-3 | TRBV7-2 | CASSLELAGGADTQYF
TRBJ2-3 | TRBV5-1 | CASSLVPGGTDTQYF
TRBJ1-5 | TRBV20-1 | CSAMFRVSFNQPQHF
TRBJ2-3 | TRBV5-4 | CASSLGLAGYTDTQYF
TRBJ2-3 | TRBV4-3 | CASSQNRPYTAGSSTDTQYF
TRBJ2-3 | TRBV11-2 | CASCSGGDTQYF
TRBJ2-4 | TRBV4-2 | CASSQDGVIQYF
TRBJ1-1 | TRBV10-3 | CAISGTGGAGEAFF
TRBJ1-3 | TRBV29-1 | CSAGSGNTIYF
TRBJ2-7 | TRBV30 | CAWGFGAAHYEQYF
TRBJ1-6 | TRBV7-2 | CASSLVGGKVYNSPLHF
TRBJ1-3 | TRBV12-3/TRBV12-4 | CASSHAGNTIYF
TRBJ1-6 | TRBV12-3/TRBV12-4 | CASSLYRGPDSPLHF
TRBJ1-1 | TRBV6-2/TRBV6-3 | CASSSPARPKNTEAFF
TRBJ1-1 | TRBV28 | CASIPAGGPEAFF
TRBJ2-2 | TRBV4-3 | CASSPGQHTGELFF
TRBJ2-4 | TRBV29-1 | CSVESSAKNIQYF
TRBJ1-2 | TRBV20-1 | CSARDPVNYGYTF
TRBJ1-5 | TRBV20-1 | CSARVGGAAGQPQHF
TRBJ2-7 | TRBV18 | CASCASYAKCYEQYF
TRBJ1-1 | TRBV18 | CASSPYGLAEAFF
TRBJ1-1 | TRBV5-1 | CASSLTTGGTEAFF
TRBJ1-2 | TRBV9 | CASSDSRGGGYGYTF
TRBJ2-5 | TRBV7-9 | CATLGGTQETQYF
TRBJ2-5 | TRBV29-1 | CTVGLTIGETQYF
TRBJ1-4 | TRBV7-2 | CASSLGEGEKLFF
TRBJ1-2 | TRBV12-3/TRBV12-4 | CASSSPTGHYGYTF
TRBJ2-1 | TRBV12-3/TRBV12-4 | CASSLARRQIGNEQFF
TRBJ1-1 | TRBV7-9 | CASSSQGMNTEAFF
TRBJ2-5 | TRBV10-3 | CAISWTGADGTQYF
TRBJ2-3 | TRBV20-1 | CSARDGVASTDTQYF
TRBJ2-3 | TRBV5-1 | CASSLEQAPPDTQYF
TRBJ2-2 | TRBV19 | CASNSGGNTGELFF
TRBJ2-3 | TRBV18 | CASSPSRGDIGTQYF
TRBJ1-5 | TRBV20-1 | CSASMGGNQPQHF
TRBJ2-1 | TRBV3-1 | CASSQGVAGGGNEQFF
TRBJ2-7 | TRBV7-2 | CASSLGGQGTVRQYF
TRBJ2-3 | TRBV7-3 | CASSRDGQGGFPQYF
TRBJ2-7 | TRBV7-2 | CASSLKSGGPYEQYF
TRBJ2-5 | TRBV6-2/TRBV6-3 | CASTDGGAGLETQYF
TRBJ1-5 | TRBV18 | CASSPGTGGRPQHF
TRBJ2-7 | TRBV7-9 | CASSLFDLNEQYF
TRBJ1-6 | TRBV5-1 | CASSLARTHNSPLHF
TRBJ1-2 | TRBV4-3 | CASSQEWGRGGYTF
TRBJ2-5 | TRBV20-1 | CSAHSGGALETQYF
TRBJ2-3 | TRBV9 | CASSSGGTLYTQYF
TRBJ2-1 | TRBV7-7 | CASSLDRGNEQFF
TRBJ2-3 | TRBV7-9 | CASSPPGGDTQYF
TRBJ2-5 | TRBV7-2 | CASSLVGTGRQETQYF
TRBJ2-1 | TRBV4-2 | CASRRWAGNYNEQFF
TRBJ2-3 | TRBV18 | CASSPASSGLTSTDTQYF
TRBJ1-4 | TRBV7-2 | CASSKQGAEKLFF
TRBJ1-1 | TRBV5-6 | CASSLTTPDTEAFF
TRBJ2-6 | TRBV27 | CASSSWSSGANVLTF
TRBJ2-3 | TRBV12-3/TRBV12-4 | CASSLTGDTQYF